This TCR beta chain was sequenced during a study of chemoradiotherapy in HPV16-positive cancers. Looking at the study overall: Candidate HPV-specific T-cell clones and common TCR motifs came from functional assays in a couple of HPV16-positive patients. Study-level points and caveats: The functional HPV-specific definition rests on just a couple of HPV16-positive patients. Non-HPV-specific T cells did not expand in tumors during treatment, whereas candidate HPV-specific clones and E7-related motifs did.

On this clone itself: Antigen specificity is unknown.

Generated by immunoSEQ multiplex PCR, the TCRdb table keeps only in-frame clones and is missing some. The table includes 25,000 to 35,000 clones, around 84% detected once. Repertoires were sampled repeatedly during chemoradiotherapy. Trimming shortened V by 2 bases and J by 1 base, and 14 bases separated the two germline ends. CDR1 SGHTA and CDR2 FQGNSA come from the germline V gene. The CDR3 totals 16 residues. V is TRBV7-2 and J is TRBJ1-1; D gene ambiguous. The sample was blood, taken from a patient who underwent chemoradiotherapy. The sequence was collected from a human donor with HPV-associated anogenital cancer. The CDR3 here is CASSLLSVRGNTEAFF. CDR3 coding DNA: TGTGCCAGCAGCTTACTCTCCGTCCGGGGGAACACTGAAGCTTTCTTT. Drawing the rest from reference TRBV7-2 and TRBJ1-1, the complete variable domain is GAGVSQSPSNKVTEKGKDVELRCDPISGHTALYWYRQSLGQGLEFLIYFQGNSAPDKSGLPSDRFSAERTGGSVSTLTIQRTQQEDSAVYLCASSLLSVRGNTEAFFGQGTRLTVV.